This is a list of T cell receptor beta chains from one sample in a study of blood T cell repertoires in COVID-19. This table comes from immunoSEQ multiplex PCR, and its TCRdb copy is limited to in-frame clones, with some not included. The data hold 25,000 or so clones, with around 83% observed a single time. Sequenced input: peripheral blood. These TCRs come from a man between 65 and 85 years old with active COVID-19. Both conserved end residues are part of each CDR3. The D gene is left open where the match is weak. Size tells how often a clone was seen (once, few, many) or the class of an expanded clone, and some rows leave it out.

J gene: TRBJ2-5; CDR3 length: 15; D gene: TRBD1; V gene: TRBV7-8; clone size: NA; CDR3 DNA: TGTGCCAGCAGCTCGGACAGGGGGCGCTTTGAGACCCAGTACTTC; CDR3 protein: CASSSDRGRFETQYF
J gene: TRBJ2-7; CDR3 length: 13; D gene: TRBD1; V gene: TRBV2; clone size: NA; CDR3 DNA: TGTGCCAGCAGGGACAGGGTATGGGGCGAGCAGTACTTC; CDR3 protein: CASRDRVWGEQYF
J gene: TRBJ1-1; CDR3 length: 14; D gene: NA; V gene: TRBV7-3; clone size: NA; CDR3 DNA: TGTGCCAGCACCTCCCTATTACTTTTCACTGAAGCTTTCTTT; CDR3 protein: CASTSLLLFTEAFF
J gene: TRBJ1-4; CDR3 length: 13; D gene: TRBD1; V gene: TRBV27; clone size: once; CDR3 DNA: TGTGCCAGCAGTTCCGACAGGGGCAAAAAACTGTTTTTT; CDR3 protein: CASSSDRGKKLFF
J gene: TRBJ1-2; CDR3 length: 15; D gene: TRBD1; V gene: TRBV11-2; clone size: NA; CDR3 DNA: TGTGCCAGCAGCTTGAATACCGGGACAGGGGGTGGCTACACCTTC; CDR3 protein: CASSLNTGTGGGYTF
J gene: TRBJ1-2; CDR3 length: 21; D gene: TRBD1; V gene: TRBV4-1; clone size: NA; CDR3 DNA: TGCGCCAGCAGCGGAAGATCAGAAAATGGGACAGGGGTATTTTTGAGCTATGGCTACACCTTC; CDR3 protein: CASSGRSENGTGVFLSYGYTF
J gene: TRBJ1-1; CDR3 length: 15; D gene: TRBD1; V gene: TRBV6-5; clone size: NA; CDR3 DNA: TGTGCCAGCAGTTCCAAGGGGGCCCGGCGCACTGAAGCTTTCTTT; CDR3 protein: CASSSKGARRTEAFF
J gene: TRBJ2-3; CDR3 length: 17; D gene: NA; V gene: TRBV27; clone size: NA; CDR3 DNA: TGTGCCAGCAGTTCCGGCGGCGGGCCCAGCACCACAGATACGCAGTATTTT; CDR3 protein: CASSSGGGPSTTDTQYF
J gene: TRBJ1-2; CDR3 length: 13; D gene: NA; V gene: TRBV27; clone size: NA; CDR3 DNA: TGTGCCAGCAGTTTAAGACGGGGCTATGGCTACACCTTC; CDR3 protein: CASSLRRGYGYTF
J gene: TRBJ2-5; CDR3 length: 13; D gene: TRBD1; V gene: TRBV5-5; clone size: few; CDR3 DNA: TGTGCCAGCAGATTTTCAGGGGGAGAGACCCAGTACTTC; CDR3 protein: CASRFSGGETQYF
J gene: TRBJ2-3; CDR3 length: 16; D gene: NA; V gene: TRBV2; clone size: NA; CDR3 DNA: TGTGCCAGCAGTGGAGGACAGCGAACTAGCACAGATACGCAGTATTTT; CDR3 protein: CASSGGQRTSTDTQYF
J gene: TRBJ2-5; CDR3 length: 14; D gene: NA; V gene: TRBV24-1; clone size: NA; CDR3 DNA: TGTGCCACTAGTGATTTGATCAGTCAAGAGACCCAGTACTTC; CDR3 protein: CATSDLISQETQYF
J gene: TRBJ2-2; CDR3 length: 17; D gene: TRBD2; V gene: TRBV24-1; clone size: NA; CDR3 DNA: TGTGCCACCAGTGACACAACCGGGACTACACACACCGGGGAGCTGTTTTTT; CDR3 protein: CATSDTTGTTHTGELFF
J gene: TRBJ1-1; CDR3 length: 14; D gene: NA; V gene: TRBV7-3; clone size: NA; CDR3 DNA: TGTGCCAGCAGCTCTCAGGGGCCGAACACTGAAGCTTTCTTT; CDR3 protein: CASSSQGPNTEAFF
J gene: TRBJ1-3; CDR3 length: 12; D gene: NA; V gene: TRBV7-9; clone size: NA; CDR3 DNA: TGTGCCAGCGCGGGCTCTGGAAACACCATATATTTT; CDR3 protein: CASAGSGNTIYF
J gene: TRBJ1-1; CDR3 length: 16; D gene: NA; V gene: TRBV9; clone size: NA; CDR3 DNA: TGTGCCAGCAGCGTTTTCAGCTCGACAGACCACACTGAAGCTTTCTTT; CDR3 protein: CASSVFSSTDHTEAFF
J gene: TRBJ1-6; CDR3 length: 14; D gene: NA; V gene: TRBV7-9; clone size: NA; CDR3 DNA: TGTGCCAGCAGCTCCCAGGGTTTGAACTCACCCCTCCACTTT; CDR3 protein: CASSSQGLNSPLHF
J gene: TRBJ2-3; CDR3 length: 15; D gene: NA; V gene: TRBV11-3; clone size: NA; CDR3 DNA: TGTGCCAGCAGCTGGACGGGGACTAGCACAGATACGCAGTATTTT; CDR3 protein: CASSWTGTSTDTQYF
J gene: TRBJ2-7; CDR3 length: 13; D gene: NA; V gene: TRBV5-1; clone size: NA; CDR3 DNA: TGCGCCAGCAGCTTGACGTCGGGTTACGAGCAGTACTTC; CDR3 protein: CASSLTSGYEQYF
J gene: TRBJ1-4; CDR3 length: 13; D gene: TRBD1; V gene: TRBV7-2; clone size: NA; CDR3 DNA: TGTGCCAGTGGGGACAGGGGTGCGGAAAAACTGTTTTTT; CDR3 protein: CASGDRGAEKLFF
J gene: TRBJ1-4; CDR3 length: 16; D gene: TRBD1; V gene: TRBV4-2; clone size: NA; CDR3 DNA: TGTGCCAGCAGCCAAGATGGGACAGGGGGGCCTAATGGACTGTTTTTT; CDR3 protein: CASSQDGTGGPNGLFF
J gene: TRBJ2-1; CDR3 length: 15; D gene: TRBD1; V gene: TRBV11-2; clone size: NA; CDR3 DNA: TGTGCCAGCAGCCCGACGACAGGGGGGATATATGAGCAGTTCTTC; CDR3 protein: CASSPTTGGIYEQFF
J gene: TRBJ2-3; CDR3 length: 16; D gene: NA; V gene: TRBV24-1; clone size: NA; CDR3 DNA: TGTGCCACCAGTGGGGGACAACCCGGGAGCACAGATACGCAGTATTTT; CDR3 protein: CATSGGQPGSTDTQYF
J gene: TRBJ1-1; CDR3 length: 16; D gene: NA; V gene: TRBV7-3; clone size: NA; CDR3 DNA: TGTGCCAGCAGCTTAGCCCCCGGGGGGATGAACACTGAAGCTTTCTTT; CDR3 protein: CASSLAPGGMNTEAFF
J gene: TRBJ2-1; CDR3 length: 14; D gene: TRBD2; V gene: TRBV6-4; clone size: NA; CDR3 DNA: TGTGCCAGCAGTACCGGGGGGGCCTCGGGAGAGCAGTTCTTC; CDR3 protein: CASSTGGASGEQFF
J gene: TRBJ2-2; CDR3 length: 15; D gene: TRBD2; V gene: TRBV5-5; clone size: NA; CDR3 DNA: TGTGCCAGCAGCTTTTGGGACTATAACACCGGGGAGCTGTTTTTT; CDR3 protein: CASSFWDYNTGELFF
J gene: TRBJ2-7; CDR3 length: 12; D gene: NA; V gene: TRBV6-6; clone size: NA; CDR3 DNA: TGTGCCACCACGACAGGCCTCTACGAGCAGTACTTC; CDR3 protein: CATTTGLYEQYF
J gene: TRBJ1-4; CDR3 length: 17; D gene: NA; V gene: TRBV7-9; clone size: NA; CDR3 DNA: TGTGCCAGCAGCCCCCGTGGAGGACCTGCAACTAATGAAAAACTGTTTTTT; CDR3 protein: CASSPRGGPATNEKLFF
J gene: TRBJ2-6; CDR3 length: 16; D gene: NA; V gene: TRBV24-1; clone size: NA; CDR3 DNA: TGTGCCACCAGTGAGCTACAGGGAACTGGGGCCAACGTCCTGACTTTC; CDR3 protein: CATSELQGTGANVLTF
J gene: TRBJ2-7; CDR3 length: 14; D gene: TRBD2; V gene: TRBV5-4; clone size: once; CDR3 DNA: TGTGCCAGCAGCGTGACTAGCGGGTCTTACGAGCAGTACTTC; CDR3 protein: CASSVTSGSYEQYF
J gene: TRBJ1-6; CDR3 length: 16; D gene: NA; V gene: TRBV19; clone size: once; CDR3 DNA: TGTGCCAGTAGTATATACAGGAGCTCCTATAATTCACCCCTCCACTTT; CDR3 protein: CASSIYRSSYNSPLHF
J gene: TRBJ1-2; CDR3 length: 14; D gene: NA; V gene: TRBV24-1; clone size: NA; CDR3 DNA: TGTGCCACCCTTGGGGAGCGATCTAACTATGGCTACACCTTC; CDR3 protein: CATLGERSNYGYTF
J gene: TRBJ2-7; CDR3 length: 15; D gene: TRBD2; V gene: TRBV5-1; clone size: NA; CDR3 DNA: TGCGCCAGCAGCTTGTCGGCTAGCGGCTCCTACGAGCAGTACTTC; CDR3 protein: CASSLSASGSYEQYF
J gene: TRBJ1-2; CDR3 length: 14; D gene: NA; V gene: TRBV5-4; clone size: NA; CDR3 DNA: TGTGCCTCTCGCCAGGACACAGAAAACTATGGCTACACCTTC; CDR3 protein: CASRQDTENYGYTF
J gene: TRBJ2-4; CDR3 length: 15; D gene: NA; V gene: TRBV28; clone size: NA; CDR3 DNA: TGTGCCAGCAGTTTGTCCGGGAAAGCCAAAAACATTCAGTACTTC; CDR3 protein: CASSLSGKAKNIQYF
J gene: TRBJ2-1; CDR3 length: 14; D gene: NA; V gene: TRBV5-1; clone size: NA; CDR3 DNA: TGCGCCAGCAGCTTGGCCATGCAGAACGATGAGCAGTTCTTC; CDR3 protein: CASSLAMQNDEQFF
J gene: TRBJ1-2; CDR3 length: 15; D gene: NA; V gene: TRBV27; clone size: few; CDR3 DNA: TGTGCCAGCAGCCGGACAGACCTTTCTATGGAGGGCTACACCTTC; CDR3 protein: CASSRTDLSMEGYTF
J gene: TRBJ1-2; CDR3 length: 13; D gene: NA; V gene: TRBV6-5; clone size: NA; CDR3 DNA: TGTGCCAGCAGTTACGCGGGGGGCTCTGGCTACACCTTC; CDR3 protein: CASSYAGGSGYTF
J gene: TRBJ2-2; CDR3 length: 18; D gene: TRBD2; V gene: TRBV10-3; clone size: NA; CDR3 DNA: TGTGCCATCAGTGAGTCGATTGGGACTAGTCAAAACACCGGGGAGCTGTTTTTT; CDR3 protein: CAISESIGTSQNTGELFF
J gene: TRBJ2-2; CDR3 length: 13; D gene: TRBD1; V gene: TRBV2; clone size: NA; CDR3 DNA: TGTGCCAGCAGTGCACAGGGGTTCGGGGAGCTGTTTTTT; CDR3 protein: CASSAQGFGELFF
J gene: TRBJ1-6; CDR3 length: 15; D gene: NA; V gene: TRBV5-4; clone size: NA; CDR3 DNA: TGTGCCAGCAGCCAAAGACAGAACTATAATTCACCCCTCCACTTT; CDR3 protein: CASSQRQNYNSPLHF
J gene: TRBJ2-1; CDR3 length: 16; D gene: NA; V gene: TRBV27; clone size: NA; CDR3 DNA: TGTGCCAGCAGTCCCTGGAAGGAGACGGCCTACAATGAGCAGTTCTTC; CDR3 protein: CASSPWKETAYNEQFF
J gene: TRBJ2-7; CDR3 length: 14; D gene: TRBD2; V gene: TRBV28; clone size: NA; CDR3 DNA: TGTGCCAGCAGCCGGACTAGCGGGAGGCCGGGCGAGTACTTC; CDR3 protein: CASSRTSGRPGEYF
J gene: TRBJ2-3; CDR3 length: 15; D gene: TRBD1; V gene: TRBV6-5; clone size: NA; CDR3 DNA: TGTGCCAGCACCCAACAGGGGGCTAGGGCAGATACGCAGTATTTT; CDR3 protein: CASTQQGARADTQYF
J gene: TRBJ2-7; CDR3 length: 15; D gene: TRBD2; V gene: TRBV2; clone size: NA; CDR3 DNA: TGTGCCAGCACCGGGACTAGCGGGGGGTCGGGGGAGCAGTACTTC; CDR3 protein: CASTGTSGGSGEQYF
J gene: TRBJ1-1; CDR3 length: 13; D gene: NA; V gene: TRBV9; clone size: NA; CDR3 DNA: TGTGCCAGCAGCCCTCGAGGCCGAACTGAAGCTTTCTTT; CDR3 protein: CASSPRGRTEAFF
J gene: TRBJ2-7; CDR3 length: 17; D gene: TRBD1; V gene: TRBV18; clone size: NA; CDR3 DNA: TGTGCCAGCTCACCACGGTCGTCTACAGGGGGGACCTACGAGCAGTACTTC; CDR3 protein: CASSPRSSTGGTYEQYF
J gene: TRBJ1-5; CDR3 length: 17; D gene: NA; V gene: TRBV19; clone size: NA; CDR3 DNA: TGTGCCAGTAGTATAGGCTTCGGGTTTGAAAGCAATCAGCCCCAGCATTTT; CDR3 protein: CASSIGFGFESNQPQHF
J gene: TRBJ2-3; CDR3 length: 16; D gene: NA; V gene: TRBV11-2; clone size: NA; CDR3 DNA: TGTGCCAGCAGCCGTTATGACAGAGGGGGTGATGATACGCAGTATTTT; CDR3 protein: CASSRYDRGGDDTQYF
J gene: TRBJ2-1; CDR3 length: 13; D gene: NA; V gene: TRBV7-6; clone size: once; CDR3 DNA: TGTGCCAGCAGCTTGTGGCAGAACAATGAGCAGTTCTTC; CDR3 protein: CASSLWQNNEQFF
J gene: TRBJ1-5; CDR3 length: 14; D gene: TRBD1; V gene: TRBV19; clone size: once; CDR3 DNA: TGTGCCAGTAAGGGACAGAGGAGCAATCAGCCCCAGCATTTT; CDR3 protein: CASKGQRSNQPQHF
J gene: TRBJ2-5; CDR3 length: 15; D gene: NA; V gene: TRBV5-6; clone size: NA; CDR3 DNA: TGTGCCAGCAGCTTGGCGCTAGGGGTTGGTGAGACCCAGTACTTC; CDR3 protein: CASSLALGVGETQYF
J gene: TRBJ1-3; CDR3 length: 15; D gene: NA; V gene: TRBV10-1; clone size: few; CDR3 DNA: TGCGCCAGCAGTGAGTCAGGAGGGAAGAGAAACACCATATATTTT; CDR3 protein: CASSESGGKRNTIYF
J gene: TRBJ1-5; CDR3 length: 18; D gene: TRBD1; V gene: TRBV6-4; clone size: NA; CDR3 DNA: TGTGCCAGCAGTGACATGATCAGACAGGGTGATCGCAATCAGCCCCAGCATTTT; CDR3 protein: CASSDMIRQGDRNQPQHF
J gene: TRBJ2-7; CDR3 length: 15; D gene: TRBD1; V gene: TRBV28; clone size: NA; CDR3 DNA: TGTGCCAGCAGTCGATGGACAGGCCTTTCCTACGAGCAGTACTTC; CDR3 protein: CASSRWTGLSYEQYF
J gene: TRBJ1-1; CDR3 length: 13; D gene: TRBD1; V gene: TRBV10-1; clone size: few; CDR3 DNA: TGCGCCAGCGGGACAGGGAGTGGCACTGAAGCTTTCTTT; CDR3 protein: CASGTGSGTEAFF
J gene: TRBJ1-1; CDR3 length: 16; D gene: NA; V gene: TRBV19; clone size: NA; CDR3 DNA: TGTGCCAGTAGTATAGCCGGGGGGAGAATGAACACTGAAGCTTTCTTT; CDR3 protein: CASSIAGGRMNTEAFF
J gene: TRBJ1-1; CDR3 length: 13; D gene: NA; V gene: TRBV2; clone size: NA; CDR3 DNA: TGTGCCAGCATAGGGACTGGAGTCACTGAAGCTTTCTTT; CDR3 protein: CASIGTGVTEAFF